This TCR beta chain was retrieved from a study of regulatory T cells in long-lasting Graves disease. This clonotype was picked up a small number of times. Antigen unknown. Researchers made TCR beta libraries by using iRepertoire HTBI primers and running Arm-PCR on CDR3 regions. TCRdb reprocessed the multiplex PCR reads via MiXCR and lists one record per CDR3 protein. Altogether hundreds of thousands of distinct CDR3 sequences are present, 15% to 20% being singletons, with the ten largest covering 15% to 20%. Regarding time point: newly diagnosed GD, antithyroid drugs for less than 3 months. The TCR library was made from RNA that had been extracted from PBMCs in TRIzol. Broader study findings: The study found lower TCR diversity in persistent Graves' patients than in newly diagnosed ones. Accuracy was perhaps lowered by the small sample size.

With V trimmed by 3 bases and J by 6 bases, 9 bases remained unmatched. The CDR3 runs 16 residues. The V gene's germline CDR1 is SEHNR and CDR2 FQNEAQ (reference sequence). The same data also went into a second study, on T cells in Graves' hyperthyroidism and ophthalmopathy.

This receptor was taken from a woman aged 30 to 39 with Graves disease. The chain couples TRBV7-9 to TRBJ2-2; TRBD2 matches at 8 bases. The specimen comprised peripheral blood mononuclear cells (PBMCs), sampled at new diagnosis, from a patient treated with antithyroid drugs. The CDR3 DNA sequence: TGTGCCAGCAGCTTTGGTAGCGGGAAGGCCCCCGGGGAGCTGTTTTTT. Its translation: CASSFGSGKAPGELFF.